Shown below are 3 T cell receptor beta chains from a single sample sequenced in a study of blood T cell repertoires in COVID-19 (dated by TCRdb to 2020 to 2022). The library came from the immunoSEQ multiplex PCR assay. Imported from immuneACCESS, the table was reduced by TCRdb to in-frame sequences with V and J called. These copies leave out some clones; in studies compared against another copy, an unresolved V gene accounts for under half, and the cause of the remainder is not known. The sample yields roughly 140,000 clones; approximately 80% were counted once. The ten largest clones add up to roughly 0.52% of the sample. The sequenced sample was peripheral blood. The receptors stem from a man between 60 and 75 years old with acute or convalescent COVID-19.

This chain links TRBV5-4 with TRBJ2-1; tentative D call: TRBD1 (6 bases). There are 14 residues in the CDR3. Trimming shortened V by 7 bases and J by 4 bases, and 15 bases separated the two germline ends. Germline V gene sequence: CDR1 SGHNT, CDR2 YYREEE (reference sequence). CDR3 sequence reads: CASGIRGLYNEQFF. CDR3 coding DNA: TGTGCCAGCGGCATCAGGGGTCTATACAATGAGCAGTTCTTC. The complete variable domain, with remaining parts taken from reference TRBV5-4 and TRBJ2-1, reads ETGVTQSPTHLIKTRGQQVTLRCSSQSGHNTVSWYQQALGQGPQFIFQYYREEENGRGNFPPRFSGLQFPNYSSELNVNALELDDSALYLCASGIRGLYNEQFFGPGTRLTVL.

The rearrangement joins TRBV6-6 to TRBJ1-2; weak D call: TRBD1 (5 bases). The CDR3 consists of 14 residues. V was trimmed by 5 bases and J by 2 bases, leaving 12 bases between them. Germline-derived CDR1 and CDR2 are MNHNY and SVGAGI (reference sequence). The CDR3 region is CASSPGSLNYGYTF. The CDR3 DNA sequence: TGTGCCAGCAGTCCAGGGTCCCTGAACTATGGCTACACCTTC.

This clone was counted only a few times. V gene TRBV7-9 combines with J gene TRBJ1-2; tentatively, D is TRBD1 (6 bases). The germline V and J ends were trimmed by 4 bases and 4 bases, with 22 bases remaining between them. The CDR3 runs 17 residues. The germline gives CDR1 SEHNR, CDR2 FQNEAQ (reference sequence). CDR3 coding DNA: TGTGCCAGCAGCTCCCCGCGAGTCGGGGGGGCGGTCTATGGCTACACCTTC. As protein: CASSSPRVGGAVYGYTF. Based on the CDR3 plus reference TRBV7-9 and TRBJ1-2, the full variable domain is DTGVSQNPRHKITKRGQNVTFRCDPISEHNRLYWYRQTLGQGPEFLTYFQNEAQLEKSRLLSDRFSAERPKGSFSTLEIQRTEQGDSAMYLCASSSPRVGGAVYGYTFGSGTRLTVV.